This TCR beta chain came from a study of identical twins. Using its own MiXCR run on the 5' RACE reads, TCRdb lists one record per CDR3 protein. The sample holds hundreds of thousands of distinct CDR3 sequences, roughly 6% seen once. This clonotype was observed many times. This CDR3 comprises 13 residues. The germline V gene encodes CDR1 SQVTM and CDR2 ANQGSEA. The V end was cut by 5 bases, the J end by 1 base, with 10 bases between. Sequencing input: naive T cells sorted from blood. The sequence was collected from a man between 18 and 29 years old in good health. This chain uses TRBV29-1 with TRBJ2-3, with D perhaps TRBD2 (6 bases). Here the CDR3 DNA reads TGCAGCGTTTCCGGGACTGGCACAGATACGCAGTATTTT. Amino acids: CSVSGTGTDTQYF.